The clone carrying this TCR beta chain was counted ten times or more. TCRdb redid the calling of the RACE reads with MiXCR, one entry per CDR3 protein. Among 55,000 to 85,000 distinct CDR3 sequences listed, over 7.5% were seen once. The data were taken from a study of human T cells and chemical hapten exposure. Study details: Sensitization employed 2% DPC on 2 cm by 2 cm of upper inner arm skin.

Time point: patch test 1, 2 weeks after DPC sensitization. Sample treatment: therapeutic diphenylcyclopropenone sensitization with weekly scalp DPC. The sequences come from whole blood, collected in connection with sensitization to the hapten diphenylcyclopropenone (DPC). The source of this sequence is a middle-aged woman with alopecia areata. Some clones in this sample may be carry-over from other donors' samples.

This chain's CDR3 is CSASLKPDQPQHF. The CDR3 region has the DNA TGCAGTGCTAGTCTGAAGCCCGATCAGCCCCAGCATTTT. The gene calls are TRBV20-1 and TRBJ1-5; unclear D gene. V was trimmed by 3 bases and J by 5 bases, leaving 11 bases between them. The length of the CDR3 is 13 residues. Per the germline V gene, CDR1 is DFQATT and CDR2 is SNEGSKA (reference sequence).